Below, one T cell receptor (beta chain) is given with its context. Per the original data handling: Amplification of reference gene primers was used by the study to estimate nucleated cell counts. The data were produced by immunoSEQ multiplex PCR, yet TCRdb's version contains in-frame clones alone and is incomplete. V and J calls and clone size are as listed in that table; D and trimming were resolved from the DNA. Among approximately 76,000 clones listed, 86% were seen once. This sample is part of a study of blood T cell repertoires in COVID-19. At the level of the study: COVID-19 samples collected from the United States, Italy and Spain covered acute and convalescent phases. T cells, B-cell-depleted T cells, or PBMCs provided the cDNA or gDNA that served as material.

The CDR3 has 16 amino acids. The V end was cut by 4 bases, the J end by 0 bases, with 11 bases between. Germline CDR1 is SGHNT and CDR2 is YYREEE (reference sequence). The sample comprised peripheral blood. The chain recombines TRBV5-4 with TRBJ1-6; D is perhaps TRBD1 (5 bases). The receptor's source is a woman aged 55-70 years with acute or convalescent COVID-19. Written as DNA, the CDR3 is TGTGCCAGCAGCCCCGGGGGTGGCTCCTATAATTCACCCCTCCACTTT. This encodes CASSPGGGSYNSPLHF.